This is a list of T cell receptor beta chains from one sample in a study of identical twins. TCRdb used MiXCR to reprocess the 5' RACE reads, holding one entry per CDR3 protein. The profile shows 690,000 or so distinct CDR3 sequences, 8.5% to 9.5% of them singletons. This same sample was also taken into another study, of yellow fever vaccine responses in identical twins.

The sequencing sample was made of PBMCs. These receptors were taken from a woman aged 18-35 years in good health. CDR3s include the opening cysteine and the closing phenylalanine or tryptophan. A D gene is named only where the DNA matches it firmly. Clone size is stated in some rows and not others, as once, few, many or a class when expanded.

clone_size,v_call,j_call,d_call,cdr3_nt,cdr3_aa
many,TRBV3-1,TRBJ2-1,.,TGTGCCAGCAGCCCATTGGGGGCCAGTGAGCAGTTCTTC,CASSPLGASEQFF
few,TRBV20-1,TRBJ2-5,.,TGCAGTGCTAGAGATGGGGGACCACAAGAGACCCAGTACTTC,CSARDGGPQETQYF
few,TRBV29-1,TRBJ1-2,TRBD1,TGCAGCGTACAGGGGGCGGCTGGCTACACCTTC,CSVQGAAGYTF
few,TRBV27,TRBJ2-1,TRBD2,TGTGCCAGCAGTGTGACCGAGACTAGCCATGAGCAGTTCTTC,CASSVTETSHEQFF
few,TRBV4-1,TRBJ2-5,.,TGCGCCAGCAGCCACGGGCCTAGCGTCCAAGAGACCCAGTACTTC,CASSHGPSVQETQYF
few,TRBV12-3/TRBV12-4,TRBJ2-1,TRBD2,TGTGCCAGCAGTCCCTCTAGCGGATTTGGCTCCTACAATGAGCAGTTCTTC,CASSPSSGFGSYNEQFF
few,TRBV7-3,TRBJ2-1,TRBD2,TGTGCCAGCAGCTCGACACCGGGACTAGCGTTCAATGAGCAGTTCTTC,CASSSTPGLAFNEQFF
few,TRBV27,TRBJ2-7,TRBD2,TGTGCCAGCAGTATCGGGACTAGCGGGGGTAACGAGCAGTACTTC,CASSIGTSGGNEQYF
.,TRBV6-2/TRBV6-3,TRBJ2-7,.,TGTGCCAGCACCCCACGGCCCTACGAGCAGTACTTC,CASTPRPYEQYF
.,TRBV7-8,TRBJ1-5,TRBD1,TGTGCCAGCAGCCCTCTCGACAGGGGGCGAGGTCAGCCCCAGCATTTT,CASSPLDRGRGQPQHF
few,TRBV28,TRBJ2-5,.,TGTGCCAGCAGCCCCTACACGTTGGGGGAGACCCAGTACTTC,CASSPYTLGETQYF
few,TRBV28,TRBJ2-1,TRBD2,TGTGCCAGCAGTTACCCGACTAGCGGGAATCCCAAGCCCTACAATGAGCAGTTCTTC,CASSYPTSGNPKPYNEQFF
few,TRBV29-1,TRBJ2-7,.,TGCAGCGTTGAACGGGGGAACTACGAGCAGTACTTC,CSVERGNYEQYF